This T cell receptor (beta chain) was captured by sequencing in a study of memory CD4+ T cells and cytomegalovirus serostatus (dated by TCRdb to between 2018 and 2021). For the study in its entirety: The cohort comprised 33 healthy Belgian adults, 9 CMV seropositive and around 24 CMV seronegative. CD4+ memory TCRbeta repertoires of a Belgian cohort with known cytomegalovirus serostatus were sequenced in order to replicate a published TCR-based CMV serostatus classifier. Summary of the overall study and its limitations: The results were interpreted as suggesting that the CMV-associated TCR signature is mostly present in the CD4+ memory repertoire. Among the 164 previously reported CMV-associated TCRbeta sequences, about 71 showed up in the CD4+ memory repertoires, with each one found in between one and five individuals. Unlike the original study, which covered naive and memory CD4+ and CD8+ populations, the Belgian study sequenced only CD4+CD45RO+ memory cells. On the Belgian cohort, the classifier built on the original framework reached a median bootstrapped AUC of approximately 0.94, with a 95% CI of 0.76-1.00. For CMV serostatus prediction, a median bootstrapped AUC of about 0.96 was reached with the original framework, and a median bootstrapped AUC of roughly 0.89 was reached with a US-trained random forest.

The table lists this clone with a count of one. No antigen is known for it. Qualities for individual bases were not recorded, and no much larger clone is one base off. The Quick-DNA Microprep Kit was used to extract genomic DNA from the sorted cells. Amplification of TCRbeta DNA was done with the immunoSEQ hsTCRbeta kit, following the protocol from the manufacturer. TCRbeta libraries were sequenced on an Illumina MiSeq instrument. The original pipeline was this. Removing out-of-frame sequences left 2,204,828 distinct TCRbeta sequences, an average of about 73,000 per individual. Two values were used to score each individual: the count of some 150 previously reported CMV-associated TCRbeta sequences and the total count of productive distinct TCRbeta sequences. A beta-binomial model was reimplemented in Python, and scikit-learn random forests with default parameters were trained on US cohort data. On the Belgian cohort, classifier performance was reported as the median AUC, along with percentile confidence intervals, across 10,000 bootstrap iterations. TCRdb re-hosts the immuneACCESS table, in-frame sequences only. Its copies lack some clones; in the studies checked, an unresolved V gene accounts for under half of them, and the cause for the rest is not known. That table gives V, J and clone size, and the DNA gave D and trimming. This sample comprises about 50,000 clones, over 70% of them detected only once. The ten largest clones take up around 0.61% of the sample.

Spanning cysteine to phenylalanine, the CDR3 consists of 14 amino acids. Just the 42-base CDR3 DNA is kept, in frame starting at base 1. Via the germline V gene, CDR1 is SGHAT and CDR2 FQNNGV. At the junction V is shortened by 1 base and J by 0 bases, with 7 bases in between. Single viable CD3+CD4+CD8-CD45RO+ cells were sorted as memory CD4+ T cells on a FACSAria II. CMV serostatus was determined using a Roche Elecsys assay that detects serum IgG against CMV pp150, pp28, p38 and p52. Following thawing, total CD4+ T cells were enriched through positive selection using CD4 magnetic microbeads. The samples came from a different study that was designed specifically to examine the CD4+ T cell memory repertoire. Peripheral blood mononuclear cells were isolated and cryopreserved following standard operating procedures; serum was stored at -80 °C. Staining used CD3-PerCP (BW264/56), CD4-APC (RPA-T4), CD45RO-PE (UCHT1) and CD8-Pacific Orange (3B5) antibodies, with Sytox blue excluding non-viable cells.

The sample consisted of memory CD4+ T cells from blood. The source is an adult in good health and CMV-seronegative. The chain is assembled from TRBV11-2 and TRBJ2-7; no D gene can be assigned with confidence. The nucleotide sequence reads TGTGCCAGCAGCTTAGGACCGGTCTCCTACGAGCAGTACTTC. Its translation reads: CASSLGPVSYEQYF.